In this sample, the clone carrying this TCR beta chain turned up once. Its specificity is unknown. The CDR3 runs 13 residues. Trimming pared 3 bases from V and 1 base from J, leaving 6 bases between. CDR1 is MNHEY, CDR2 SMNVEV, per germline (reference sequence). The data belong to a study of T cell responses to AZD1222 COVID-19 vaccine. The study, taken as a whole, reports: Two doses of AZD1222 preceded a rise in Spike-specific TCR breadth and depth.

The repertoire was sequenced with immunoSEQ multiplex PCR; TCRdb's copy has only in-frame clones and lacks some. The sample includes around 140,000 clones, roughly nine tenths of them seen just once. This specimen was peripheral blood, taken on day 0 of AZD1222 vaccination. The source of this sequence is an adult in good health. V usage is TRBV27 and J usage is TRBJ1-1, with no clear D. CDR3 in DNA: TGTGCCAGCAGTTTTCGACGGAACACTGAAGCTTTCTTT. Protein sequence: CASSFRRNTEAFF.